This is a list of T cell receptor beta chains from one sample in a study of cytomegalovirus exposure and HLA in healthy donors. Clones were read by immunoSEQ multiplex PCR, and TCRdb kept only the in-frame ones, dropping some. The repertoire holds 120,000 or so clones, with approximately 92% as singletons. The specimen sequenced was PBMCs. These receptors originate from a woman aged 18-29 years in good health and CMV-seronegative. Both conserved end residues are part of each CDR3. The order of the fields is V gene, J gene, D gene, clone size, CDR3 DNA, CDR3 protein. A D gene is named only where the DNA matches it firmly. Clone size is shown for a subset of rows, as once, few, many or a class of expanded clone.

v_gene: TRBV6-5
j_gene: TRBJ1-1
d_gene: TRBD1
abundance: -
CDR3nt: TGTGCCAGCAGTTACCATACAGGGGGGTTGAACACTGAAGCTTTCTTT
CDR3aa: CASSYHTGGLNTEAFF

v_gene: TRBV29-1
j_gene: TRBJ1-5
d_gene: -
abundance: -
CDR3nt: TGCAGCGCCCGCCAACAGAATCAGCCCCAGCATTTT
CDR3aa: CSARQQNQPQHF

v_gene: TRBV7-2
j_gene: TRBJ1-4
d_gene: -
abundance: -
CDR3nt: TGTGCCAGCAGCTTAGATGGCACCACAACTAATGAAAAACTGTTTTTT
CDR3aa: CASSLDGTTTNEKLFF

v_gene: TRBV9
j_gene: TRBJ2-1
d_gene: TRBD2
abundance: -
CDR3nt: TGTGCCAGCAGCGTATTGACTAGCGGCAATGAGCAGTTCTTC
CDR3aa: CASSVLTSGNEQFF

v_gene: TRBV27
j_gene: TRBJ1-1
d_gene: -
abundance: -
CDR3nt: TGTGCCAGCAGTTTAGTCTCAGGGAAGGCTTTCTTT
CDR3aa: CASSLVSGKAFF

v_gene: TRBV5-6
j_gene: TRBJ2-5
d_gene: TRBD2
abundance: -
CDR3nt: TGTGCCAGCAGTTTCCGGGGGGTAGGAGGGCAAGAGACCCAGTACTTC
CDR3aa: CASSFRGVGGQETQYF

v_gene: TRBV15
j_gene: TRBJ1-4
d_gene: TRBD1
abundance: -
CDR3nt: TGTGCCACCAGCAGAGGTAACAGGGGCACAAGTGAAAAACTGTTTTTT
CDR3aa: CATSRGNRGTSEKLFF

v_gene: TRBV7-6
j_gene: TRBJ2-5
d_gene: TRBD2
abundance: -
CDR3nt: TGTGCCAGCAGCTTAAGGCCGAGCGGGAACCAAGAGACCCAGTACTTC
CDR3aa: CASSLRPSGNQETQYF

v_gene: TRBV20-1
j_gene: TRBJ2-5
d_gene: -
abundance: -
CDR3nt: TGCAGTGCTAGAACCGAGGAGACCCAGTACTTC
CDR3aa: CSARTEETQYF

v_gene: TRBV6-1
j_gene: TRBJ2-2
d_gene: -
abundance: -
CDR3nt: TGTGCCAGCAGTGGACAGGAGGACACCGGGGAGCTGTTTTTT
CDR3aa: CASSGQEDTGELFF

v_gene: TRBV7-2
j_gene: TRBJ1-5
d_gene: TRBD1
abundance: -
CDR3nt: TGTGCCAGCAGCCAAAGTGGACAGGGAGATCAGCCCCAGCATTTT
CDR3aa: CASSQSGQGDQPQHF

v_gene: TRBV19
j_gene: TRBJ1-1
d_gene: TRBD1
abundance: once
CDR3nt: TGTGCCAGTAGTAAGCCTCCAGGGGGCCATGAAAACACTGAAGCTTTCTTT
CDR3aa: CASSKPPGGHENTEAFF

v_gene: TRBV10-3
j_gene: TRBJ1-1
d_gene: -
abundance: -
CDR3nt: TGTGCCATCAGTGCACGACGGGTCACTGAAGCTTTCTTT
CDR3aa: CAISARRVTEAFF

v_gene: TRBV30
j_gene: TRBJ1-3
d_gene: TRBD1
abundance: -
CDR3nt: TGTGCCTGGACCCATACAGGGGGCCCTGGAAACACCATATATTTT
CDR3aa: CAWTHTGGPGNTIYF

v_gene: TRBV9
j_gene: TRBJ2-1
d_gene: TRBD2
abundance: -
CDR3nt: TGTGCCAGCAGCGTAGGCGGGGGTTCCTACAATGAGCAGTTCTTC
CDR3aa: CASSVGGGSYNEQFF

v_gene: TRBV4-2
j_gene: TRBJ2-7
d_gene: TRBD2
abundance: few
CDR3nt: TGTGCCAGCAGCCAAGTGGTGACTAGCGCGAGCTCCTACGAGCAGTACTTC
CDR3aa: CASSQVVTSASSYEQYF

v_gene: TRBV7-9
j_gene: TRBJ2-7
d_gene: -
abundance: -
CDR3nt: TGTGCCAGCAGCTTCGGTGCAGGCACCTTTCACGAGCAGTACTTC
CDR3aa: CASSFGAGTFHEQYF

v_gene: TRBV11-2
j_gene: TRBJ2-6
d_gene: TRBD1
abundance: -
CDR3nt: TGTGCCAGCGCGAGGGGACAGGGGAAATCTGGGGCCAACGTCCTGACTTTC
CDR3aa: CASARGQGKSGANVLTF

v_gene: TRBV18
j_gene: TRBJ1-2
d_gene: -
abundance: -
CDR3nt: TGTGCCAGCTCACTGGTCGAGGGATTATCCAATGGCTACACCTTC
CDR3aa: CASSLVEGLSNGYTF

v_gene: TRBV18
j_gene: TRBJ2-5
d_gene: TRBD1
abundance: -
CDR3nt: TGTGCCAGCTCACCAAGACAGGGAGAAGAGACCCAGTACTTC
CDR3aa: CASSPRQGEETQYF

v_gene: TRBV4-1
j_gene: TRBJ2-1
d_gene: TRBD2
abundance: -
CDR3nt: TGCGCCAGCAGCCAAGCCGGGACTAGCGGAGACAATGAGCAGTTCTTC
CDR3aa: CASSQAGTSGDNEQFF

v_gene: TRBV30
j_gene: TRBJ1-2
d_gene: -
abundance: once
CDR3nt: TGTGCCTGGAGTGGGCACGGGAGCTATGGCTACACCTTC
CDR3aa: CAWSGHGSYGYTF

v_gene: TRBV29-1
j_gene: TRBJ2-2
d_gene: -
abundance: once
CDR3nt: TGCAGCGTTCTTGTGTCTTCGAACACCGGGGAGCTGTTTTTT
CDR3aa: CSVLVSSNTGELFF

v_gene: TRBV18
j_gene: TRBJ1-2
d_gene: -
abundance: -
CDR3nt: TGTGCCAGCCATTTACCTCAGCTTGTAGCCCCTAACTATGGCTACACCTTC
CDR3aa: CASHLPQLVAPNYGYTF

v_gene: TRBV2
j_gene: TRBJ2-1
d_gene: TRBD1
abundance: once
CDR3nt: TGTGCCACCTGCCTCGACAGGGCCGCCTACAATGAGCAGTTCTTC
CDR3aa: CATCLDRAAYNEQFF

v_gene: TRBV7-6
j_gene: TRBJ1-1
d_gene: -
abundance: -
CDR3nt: TGTGCCAGCAAGTCCCAGGGGATGAACACTGAAGCTTTCTTT
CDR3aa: CASKSQGMNTEAFF

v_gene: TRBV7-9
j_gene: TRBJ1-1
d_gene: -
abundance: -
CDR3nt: TGTGCCAGCAGCTTAATGTTCGGGGTAGGTAGCACTGAAGCTTTCTTT
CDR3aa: CASSLMFGVGSTEAFF

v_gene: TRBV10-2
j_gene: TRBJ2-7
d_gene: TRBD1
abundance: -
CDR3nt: TGCGCCAGCAGTGAGTCAGGGACAGGGTTCATCCACGAGCAGTACTTC
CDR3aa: CASSESGTGFIHEQYF

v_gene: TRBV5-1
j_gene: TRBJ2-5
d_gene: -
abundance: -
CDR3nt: TGCGCCAGCAGCGGACTCGATGAAGAGCCCCAGTACTTC
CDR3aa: CASSGLDEEPQYF

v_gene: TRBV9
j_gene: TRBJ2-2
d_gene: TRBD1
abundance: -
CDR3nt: TGTGCCAGCCAGGACAGGGGAGCCACCGGGGAGCTGTTTTTT
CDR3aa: CASQDRGATGELFF

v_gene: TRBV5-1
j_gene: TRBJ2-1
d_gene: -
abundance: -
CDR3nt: TGCGCCAGCACACCTGGGACACCCTCGAACAATGAGCAGTTCTTC
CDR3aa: CASTPGTPSNNEQFF

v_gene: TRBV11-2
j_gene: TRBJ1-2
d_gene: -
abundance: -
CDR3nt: TGTGCCAGCAGCCCCCAGATCGGGGTCTCACCGAACTATGGCTACACCTTC
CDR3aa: CASSPQIGVSPNYGYTF

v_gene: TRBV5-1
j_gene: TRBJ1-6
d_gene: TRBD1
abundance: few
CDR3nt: TGCGCCAGCAGCTTACAGGGGCCGGTGAATAATTCACCCCTCCACTTT
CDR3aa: CASSLQGPVNNSPLHF

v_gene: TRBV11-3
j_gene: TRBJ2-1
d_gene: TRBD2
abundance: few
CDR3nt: TGTGCCAGCAGCTCGCCTAGCGGGAGATCCTACAATGAGCAGTTCTTC
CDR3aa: CASSSPSGRSYNEQFF

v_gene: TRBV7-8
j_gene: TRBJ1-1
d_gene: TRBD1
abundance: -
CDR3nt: TGTGCCAGCAGCCTCGGGACAGGGTCCACTGAAGCTTTCTTT
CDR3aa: CASSLGTGSTEAFF

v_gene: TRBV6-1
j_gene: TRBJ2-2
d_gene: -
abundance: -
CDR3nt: TGTGCCAGCAGTGAAACCCCGGGGTTAGGGACCGGGGAGCTGTTTTTT
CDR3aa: CASSETPGLGTGELFF

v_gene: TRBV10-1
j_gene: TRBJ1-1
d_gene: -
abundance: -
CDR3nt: TGCGCCAGCAGTGAGAAAACAGGGCTCCTCGAAGCTTTCTTT
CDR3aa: CASSEKTGLLEAFF

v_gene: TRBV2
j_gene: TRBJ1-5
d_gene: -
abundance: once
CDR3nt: TGTGCCAGCAAGGAGGAGTATAGCAATCAGCCCCAGCATTTT
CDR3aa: CASKEEYSNQPQHF

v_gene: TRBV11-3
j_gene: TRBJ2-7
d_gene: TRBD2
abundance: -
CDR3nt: TGTGCCAGCAGCTTAAACCGGGGGGGGCTAGTGTATACCGAGCAGTACTTC
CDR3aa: CASSLNRGGLVYTEQYF

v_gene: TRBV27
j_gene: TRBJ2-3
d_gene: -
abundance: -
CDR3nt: TGTGCCAGCAGTTTAATCGGTGATACGCAGTATTTT
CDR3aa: CASSLIGDTQYF

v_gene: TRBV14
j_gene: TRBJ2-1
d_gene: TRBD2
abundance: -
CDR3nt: TGTGCCAGCAGCTTACTAGCGGGAGGCTCCGACGTTCTCAATGAGCAGTTCTTC
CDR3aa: CASSLLAGGSDVLNEQFF

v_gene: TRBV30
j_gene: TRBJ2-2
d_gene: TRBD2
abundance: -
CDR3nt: TGTGCCTGGAGTGGGGCTAGCGGGACGAACACCGGGGAGCTGTTTTTT
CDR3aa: CAWSGASGTNTGELFF

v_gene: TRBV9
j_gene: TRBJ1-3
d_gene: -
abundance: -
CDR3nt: TGTGCCAGCAGCGCCCGTGGCGGGGGGCAGGTGGGAAACACCATATATTTT
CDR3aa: CASSARGGGQVGNTIYF